The 26 T cell receptor beta chains in this list originate from one sample, sequenced in a study of blood T cell repertoires in COVID-19. Produced via immunoSEQ multiplex PCR; TCRdb's table is partial and in-frame only. Here the sample spans around 230,000 clones, roughly 88% being singletons. The specimen was peripheral blood. The receptor set was obtained from a middle-aged man who had recovered from COVID-19.

This chain connects TRBV30 to TRBJ1-4, with D perhaps TRBD1 (5 bases). Germline CDR1 and CDR2: GTSNPN and SVGIG (reference sequence). Trimming stripped 7 bases from V and 4 bases from J, with 13 bases between. The CDR3 length is 13 residues. CDR3 nucleotides: TGTGCCTTGTCGGGGGGAATTAATGAAAAACTGTTTTTT. Encoded protein: CALSGGINEKLFF.

The rearrangement uses TRBV3-1 (or the pseudogene TRBV3-2) and TRBJ2-3; 8 nucleotides line up with TRBD1. The junction had 6 bases not matched to a gene; V was cut back by 7 bases and J by 6 bases. Germline CDR1 reads LGHDT; CDR2 reads YNNKEL (reference sequence). The CDR3 is 13 amino acids. CDR3 bases: TGTGCCAGCAATTACCAGGGGGCTGATACGCAGTATTTT. Its protein is CASNYQGADTQYF.

This clone was seen many times. The CDR3 spells CASSSGLALLGETQYF. The CDR3 DNA is TGTGCCAGCAGCTCGGGACTAGCACTTTTAGGGGAGACCCAGTACTTC. The V and J genes are TRBV5-6 and TRBJ2-5; 9 bases map to TRBD2. V lost 3 bases to trimming and J lost 5 bases; unmatched junction nucleotides: 11. Germline CDR1 is SGHDT and CDR2 is YYEEEE. The CDR3 has 16 residues.

This sequence joins TRBV29-1 and TRBJ2-5; 7 nucleotides agree with TRBD2. Germline V CDR1 and CDR2: SQVTM, ANQGSEA. The V gene end was trimmed by 6 bases and the J gene end by 4 bases; junction bases not matched to a gene: 8. This CDR3 spans 13 amino acids. The CDR3 sequence: CSVRGGGTETQYF. CDR3 coding DNA: TGCAGCGTCCGGGGCGGGGGAACAGAGACCCAGTACTTC.

The chain couples TRBV25-1 to TRBJ2-3; 10 nucleotides match TRBD2. The CDR3 is made up of 14 amino acids. The V gene end was trimmed by 7 bases and the J gene end by 3 bases; junction bases not matched to a gene: 4. Germline values: CDR1 MGHDK, CDR2 SYGVNS. The CDR3 nucleotides are TGTGCCAGCAAAGATAGCGGGAGGACAGATACGCAGTATTTT. Protein: CASKDSGRTDTQYF. The whole variable domain, remainder taken from reference TRBV25-1 and TRBJ2-3, is EADIYQTPRYLVIGTGKKITLECSQTMGHDKMYWYQQDPGMELHLIHYSYGVNSTEKGDLSSESTVSRIRTEHFPLTLESARPSHTSQYLCASKDSGRTDTQYFGPGTRLTVL.

The chain couples TRBV10-3 to TRBJ1-5, with D perhaps TRBD1 (5 bases). The CDR3 loop spans 14 amino acids. With 3 bases removed from V and 2 bases from J, the gap between germline ends came to 8 bases. Germline CDR1 reads ENHRY; CDR2 reads SYGVKD. This CDR3 is CAISDDSGNQPQHF. The CDR3 DNA sequence: TGTGCCATCAGTGACGACAGTGGCAATCAGCCCCAGCATTTT.

The gene calls are TRBV12-3 or TRBV12-4 and TRBJ2-3; D not resolved. The length of the CDR3 is 13 residues. Trimming took 3 bases from V and 5 from J, leaving 9 bases between them. The CDR3 DNA is TGTGCCAGCAGTTTTAACACGGGAGATACGCAGTATTTT. Its protein product is CASSFNTGDTQYF.

The J gene is TRBJ1-1, the V gene TRBV19, with D possibly matching TRBD1 (6 bases). The CDR3 totals 13 residues. V gave up 11 bases and J gave up 4 bases, with 17 bases separating them. In germline, CDR1 is LNHDA, CDR2 SQIVND (reference sequence). The DNA for the CDR3 is TGTGCCGGCAGGGGTCCTGCGTCCACTGAAGCTTTCTTT. Its protein product is CAGRGPASTEAFF. Full variable domain (remainder filled in from reference TRBV19 and TRBJ1-1): DGGITQSPKYLFRKEGQNVTLSCEQNLNHDAMYWYRQDPGQGLRLIYYSQIVNDFQKGDIAEGYSVSREKKESFPLTVTSAQKNPTAFYLCAGRGPASTEAFFGQGTRLTVV.

This clone was seen only once. This chain links TRBV18 with TRBJ1-4; the match to TRBD1 covers 7 bases. The junction had 10 bases not matched to a gene; V was cut back by 5 bases and J by 7 bases. CDR1 KGHSH and CDR2 LQKENI come from the germline V gene. The CDR3 length is 15 residues. This CDR3 reads CASSAQGGKVEKLFF. CDR3 coding DNA: TGTGCCAGCTCAGCCCAAGGGGGCAAAGTTGAAAAACTGTTTTTT.

The chain is built from TRBV30 and TRBJ2-7; 11 positions agree with TRBD1. CDR3 length: 14 residues. Germline V gene data show CDR1 as GTSNPN and CDR2 as SVGIG (reference sequence). J lost 5 bases, V lost 2 bases, and 5 bases had no gene match. The CDR3 here is CAWSPGQGAHEQYF. For the CDR3, the DNA is TGTGCCTGGAGTCCCGGACAGGGGGCACACGAGCAGTACTTC.

CDR3 region: CASSLAQQTIYF. DNA of the CDR3: TGTGCCAGCAGCTTAGCGCAACAGACCATATATTTT. This chain links TRBV7-9 with TRBJ1-3; no clear D. The CDR3 covers 12 residues. Germline lookup yields CDR1 SEHNR and CDR2 FQNEAQ (reference sequence). Trimming took off 0 bases at V and 10 bases at J, with 7 bases between the two ends. Drawing the rest from reference TRBV7-9 and TRBJ1-3, the complete variable domain is DTGVSQNPRHKITKRGQNVTFRCDPISEHNRLYWYRQTLGQGPEFLTYFQNEAQLEKSRLLSDRFSAERPKGSFSTLEIQRTEQGDSAMYLCASSLAQQTIYFGEGSWLTVV.

This chain links TRBV19 with TRBJ2-7; a possible D gene is TRBD2 (5 bases). V lost 8 bases, J lost 6 bases, and 17 bases lay in between. Germline-derived CDR1 and CDR2 are LNHDA and SQIVND (reference sequence). This CDR3 has 13 amino acids. CDR3 in amino acids: CASLAETSGEQYF. CDR3 bases: TGTGCCAGTTTAGCAGAGACAAGCGGCGAGCAGTACTTC.

This chain's CDR3 is CASSWQGDNTGELFF. The DNA for the CDR3 is TGTGCCAGCAGTTGGCAGGGGGATAACACCGGGGAGCTGTTTTTT. The chain carries TRBV2 and TRBJ2-2, with 7 bases matching TRBD1. Germline CDR1 and CDR2: SNHLY and FYNNEI. The CDR3 extends over 15 amino acids. J gave up 2 bases and V 5 bases, and 5 bases lay outside the gene matches.

This rearrangement joins TRBV9 to TRBJ2-2; TRBD2 matches 9 bases. This CDR3 is 16 amino acids long. V trimming: 0 bases; J trimming: 5 bases; junction bases outside the gene matches: 5. In germline, CDR1 is SGDLS, CDR2 YYNGEE. CDR3 region: CASSVGAGGRTGELFF. The CDR3 DNA follows: TGTGCCAGCAGCGTAGGAGCGGGAGGTCGTACCGGGGAGCTGTTTTTT.

The rearrangement joins TRBV27 to TRBJ1-1; no definite D call. Per the germline V gene, CDR1 is MNHEY and CDR2 is SMNVEV (reference sequence). The V gene lost 5 bases and the J gene lost 4 bases, with 14 bases spanning the gap. The CDR3 consists of 14 residues. For the CDR3, the DNA is TGTGCCAGCAGTCCCGGATCGGAGGGCACTGAAGCTTTCTTT. This gives the protein CASSPGSEGTEAFF.

The genes are TRBV4-3 and TRBJ1-2, with 9 bases fitting TRBD1. Germline V gene data show CDR1 as LGHNA and CDR2 as YSLEER. Losses at the gene ends were 0 bases for V and 6 bases for J; bases not matched to a gene: 8. The CDR3 covers 16 residues. Here the CDR3 reads CASSQEYGTGSHGYTF. The DNA of the CDR3 is TGCGCCAGCAGCCAAGAATACGGGACAGGGTCACATGGCTACACCTTC.

The chain joins TRBV6-5 to TRBJ1-2; maybe TRBD1 (5 bases). The CDR3 has 15 residues. The ends were cut back, 6 bases at V and 2 bases at J, with 16 bases in the middle. The V gene's germline CDR1 is MNHEY and CDR2 SVGAGI. The CDR3 DNA reads as TGTGCCAGCAGACCCACCGGGACTTCCAACTATGGCTACACCTTC. It translates to CASRPTGTSNYGYTF.

This clone has only a few counts. The chain employs TRBV7-2 and TRBJ2-7, with TRBD2 matching 11 bases. The V gene end was trimmed by 5 bases and the J gene end by 4 bases; junction bases not matched to a gene: 7. CDR3 size: 15 residues. In germline, CDR1 is SGHTA, CDR2 FQGNSA. CDR3 loop: CASSPSGTSGYEQYF. For the CDR3, the DNA is TGTGCCAGCAGCCCCTCCGGGACTAGCGGATACGAGCAGTACTTC. Using reference TRBV7-2 and TRBJ2-7 for the parts outside the CDR3, the full variable domain is GAGVSQSPSNKVTEKGKDVELRCDPISGHTALYWYRQSLGQGLEFLIYFQGNSAPDKSGLPSDRFSAERTGGSVSTLTIQRTQQEDSAVYLCASSPSGTSGYEQYFGPGTRLTVT.

The chain couples TRBV28 to TRBJ2-7, with TRBD2 as a possible D gene (6 bases). The CDR3 runs 13 residues. Germline V gives CDR1 MDHEN, CDR2 SYDVKM. The germline V and J ends were trimmed by 2 bases and 4 bases, with 9 bases remaining between them. In DNA form, the CDR3 reads TGTGCCAGCAGTTTAGGGGGGAGGTACGAGCAGTACTTC. Translating gives CASSLGGRYEQYF. Drawing the rest from reference TRBV28 and TRBJ2-7, the complete variable domain is DVKVTQSSRYLVKRTGEKVFLECVQDMDHENMFWYRQDPGLGLRLIYFSYDVKMKEKGDIPEGYSVSREKKERFSLILESASTNQTSMYLCASSLGGRYEQYFGPGTRLTVT.

The chain combines TRBV27 with TRBJ2-3; D is unclear. The ends were cut back, 7 bases at V and 1 base at J, with 9 bases in the middle. Germline CDR1 MNHEY, CDR2 SMNVEV (reference sequence). The CDR3 contains 13 residues. CDR3 amino acids: CASIPFGTDTQYF. In DNA, the CDR3 is TGTGCCAGCATCCCCTTTGGCACAGATACGCAGTATTTT.

In DNA, the CDR3 is TGTGCCAGCAGCTTCGGACAGGGAAACACCATATATTTT. Translating it yields CASSFGQGNTIYF. The rearrangement links TRBV12-3 or TRBV12-4 to TRBJ1-3; D possibly corresponds to TRBD1 (6 bases). The CDR3 spans 13 residues. V was trimmed by 6 bases and J by 4 bases, leaving 10 bases between them.

This clone has just one count. J is TRBJ1-3 and V is TRBV5-1; D unresolved. This CDR3 is built from 13 residues. Trimming took off 0 bases at V and 4 bases at J, with 5 bases between the two ends. Germline CDR1 and CDR2: SGHRS and YFSETQ. This CDR3 reads CASSLVPGNTIYF. Here the CDR3 DNA reads TGCGCCAGCAGCTTGGTTCCGGGAAACACCATATATTTT.

The chain is built from TRBV7-2 and TRBJ1-1, with D possibly matching TRBD1 (5 bases). The CDR3 spans 14 residues. Per germline, CDR1 SGHTA and CDR2 FQGNSA. V lost 6 bases and J lost 6, with 17 bases in between. The CDR3 sequence is CASRSERQLPEAFF. The CDR3 region has the DNA TGTGCCAGCAGGAGTGAGCGACAGTTACCTGAAGCTTTCTTT. Full variable domain (remainder filled in from reference TRBV7-2 and TRBJ1-1): GAGVSQSPSNKVTEKGKDVELRCDPISGHTALYWYRQSLGQGLEFLIYFQGNSAPDKSGLPSDRFSAERTGGSVSTLTIQRTQQEDSAVYLCASRSERQLPEAFFGQGTRLTVV.

The CDR3 nucleotides are TGTGCCACCAGCAGGGACTCCGGGCAGGAGTACAATGAGCAGTTCTTC. Amino acid sequence: CATSRDSGQEYNEQFF. The rearrangement links TRBV15 to TRBJ2-1, with a weak D call TRBD2 (5 bases). The CDR3 spans 16 residues. V was trimmed by 3 bases and J by 4 bases, leaving 16 bases between them. Per germline, CDR1 LNHNV and CDR2 YYDKDF (reference sequence).

The chain combines TRBV6-4 with TRBJ2-1; D may be TRBD2 (6 bases). V was trimmed by 8 bases and J by 6 bases, leaving 14 bases between them. Germline CDR1 and CDR2: MRHNA and SNTAGT. This CDR3 spans 13 amino acids. CDR3 nucleotide sequence: TGTGCCAGCTCCACGGGAGCTGGCAATGAGCAGTTCTTC. Its translation: CASSTGAGNEQFF.

The chain combines TRBV7-2 with TRBJ2-2, with D possibly TRBD2 on 5 matching bases. Germline CDR1 reads SGHTA; CDR2 reads FQGNSA. This CDR3 region has 15 residues. V lost 3 bases and J 5 bases, leaving 13 bases between the germline ends. CDR3 in DNA: TGTGCCAGCAGCTTCGGACTGGCCCGAACCGGGGAGCTGTTTTTT. This gives the protein CASSFGLARTGELFF.